The 20 T cell receptor beta chains in this list originate from one sample, sequenced in a study of blood T cell repertoires in COVID-19. The protocol was immunoSEQ multiplex PCR, while the TCRdb copy is restricted to in-frame clones and leaves out a portion. This table holds approximately 90,000 clones, approximately 89% found once. The sample was peripheral blood. Receptor source: a man in his sixties with acute or convalescent COVID-19.

The V gene is TRBV24-1, the J gene TRBJ2-3; TRBD2 agrees at 11 bases. The CDR3 covers 16 residues. Germline V gives CDR1 KGHDR, CDR2 SFDVKD. Trimming removed 6 bases from V and 0 bases from J; junction bases left unmatched: 4. CDR3: CATSFGTSGSTDTQYF. The CDR3 coding sequence is TGTGCCACCAGTTTCGGGACTAGCGGAAGCACAGATACGCAGTATTTT.

The chain joins TRBV5-1 to TRBJ1-2, with 8 bases matching TRBD1. The CDR3 extends over 14 amino acids. In germline, CDR1 is SGHRS, CDR2 YFSETQ. After removal of 4 bases from V and 6 bases from J, the junction contained 8 bases not matched to a gene. The CDR3 DNA reads TGCGCCAGCAGCAGCAGACAGGGGAGGAATGGCTACACCTTC. Protein product: CASSSRQGRNGYTF. Supplemented by reference TRBV5-1 and TRBJ1-2, the full variable domain reads KAGVTQTPRYLIKTRGQQVTLSCSPISGHRSVSWYQQTPGQGLQFLFEYFSETQRNKGNFPGRFSGRQFSNSRSEMNVSTLELGDSALYLCASSSRQGRNGYTFGSGTRLTVV.

The chain joins TRBV12-5 to TRBJ1-6; TRBD1 aligns across 7 bases. This CDR3 comprises 15 residues. Germline assignment: CDR1 LGHNT and CDR2 FRNRAP. V lost 3 bases and J lost 10; bases outside the gene matches: 9. This chain's CDR3 is CASGFTGTVLSPLHF. CDR3 in DNA: TGTGCTAGTGGTTTCACCGGGACAGTGCTGTCACCCCTCCACTTT.

This chain joins TRBV12-3 or TRBV12-4 and TRBJ1-5; D not resolved. The CDR3 runs 13 residues. V was trimmed by 3 bases and J by 0 bases, leaving 3 bases between them. The CDR3 loop reads CASSFNSNQPQHF. As DNA, the CDR3 is TGTGCCAGCAGTTTTAATAGCAATCAGCCCCAGCATTTT.

The rearrangement joins TRBV5-6 to TRBJ1-5; perhaps TRBD1 as D (5 bases). The V and J ends lost 7 bases and 5 bases respectively, with 16 bases between them. Germline values: CDR1 SGHDT, CDR2 YYEEEE. This CDR3 has 14 residues. CDR3 in amino acids: CASSYAGVYQPQHF. In nucleotides, the CDR3 is TGTGCCAGCTCCTACGCGGGGGTCTATCAGCCCCAGCATTTT.

This rearrangement joins TRBV19 to TRBJ2-1; D is unclear. The CDR3 loop spans 16 amino acids. Trimming cost V 0 bases and J 10 bases, with 19 bases left between them. The germline CDR1 and CDR2 sequences are LNHDA and SQIVND (reference sequence). CDR3 region: CASSIDLGSYPREQFF. DNA for the CDR3: TGTGCCAGTAGTATAGATCTCGGTAGCTACCCAAGGGAGCAGTTCTTC.

This clone was seen only once. The chain joins TRBV27 to TRBJ1-1; 12 positions match TRBD1. Per the germline V gene, CDR1 is MNHEY and CDR2 is SMNVEV (reference sequence). The CDR3 contains 20 residues. V was clipped by 7 bases and J by 1 base; unmatched bases: 19. CDR3 region: CASIGPRDRGRIQTNTEAFF. The CDR3 DNA reads TGTGCCAGCATTGGACCCCGGGACAGGGGGCGAATACAGACGAACACTGAAGCTTTCTTT.

This sequence joins TRBV27 and TRBJ2-2, with D unclear. V lost 5 bases and J lost 3, with 13 bases in between. Germline assignment: CDR1 MNHEY and CDR2 SMNVEV (reference sequence). CDR3 length equals 15 residues. CDR3 sequence (DNA): TGTGCCAGCAGTCTCACAACCCTGGACACCGGGGAGCTGTTTTTT. The encoded protein is CASSLTTLDTGELFF.

This chain joins TRBV7-2 and TRBJ2-1; 8 bases fit TRBD2. Looked up from germline, CDR1 is SGHTA and CDR2 is FQGNSA. V dropped 1 base and J dropped 6; count of bases not matched to a gene: 2. CDR3 length: 14 residues. CDR3 sequence: CASSLEGTSNEQFF. The CDR3 DNA follows: TGTGCCAGCAGCTTAGAAGGGACTAGCAATGAGCAGTTCTTC.

DNA of the CDR3: TGTGCCAGCAGCTTACGGACAGGGACATATGAGCAGTTCTTC. This translates into CASSLRTGTYEQFF. The chain uses TRBV11-1 and TRBJ2-1; 8 bases map to TRBD1. Per the germline V gene, CDR1 is SGHAT and CDR2 is FQDESV (reference sequence). V lost 2 bases and J lost 8; bases outside the gene matches: 5. CDR3 size: 14 residues.

This chain links TRBV18 with TRBJ2-3, with 10 nucleotides matching TRBD2. This CDR3 has 16 amino acids. V gave up 8 bases and J gave up 5 bases; unmatched junction bases: 13. Germline CDR1 reads KGHSH; CDR2 reads LQKENI. CDR3: CASAPSIAGGGDTQYF. CDR3 DNA: TGTGCCAGCGCCCCATCAATAGCGGGAGGCGGAGATACGCAGTATTTT.

The chain recombines TRBV27 with TRBJ1-6, with TRBD1 matching 10 bases. In germline, CDR1 is MNHEY, CDR2 SMNVEV (reference sequence). CDR3 length equals 13 residues. Unmatched junction bases numbered 4, after V lost 6 bases and J lost 11 bases. CDR3 region: CASSRDRGTPLHF. CDR3 coding DNA: TGTGCCAGCAGCCGGGACAGGGGAACACCCCTCCACTTT.

The chain uses TRBV5-6 and TRBJ1-4; D gene unclear. This CDR3 has 14 amino acids. Trimming took 4 bases from V and 5 from J, leaving 12 bases between them. Germline V lookup: CDR1 SGHDT, CDR2 YYEEEE. The DNA of the CDR3 is TGTGCCAGCAGCCTCTCTCGGGAGAATGAAAAACTGTTTTTT. Protein sequence: CASSLSRENEKLFF.

Here the CDR3 reads CASSVAGTALDSPLHF. As DNA, the CDR3 is TGTGCCAGCAGCGTAGCAGGGACTGCCCTTGATTCACCCCTCCACTTT. The V gene is TRBV9, the J gene TRBJ1-6, with D perhaps matching TRBD1 (5 bases). Germline loops: CDR1 SGDLS, CDR2 YYNGEE. The CDR3 totals 16 residues. Trimming removed 0 bases at V and 8 bases at J, with 15 bases between.

This clone was seen more than once but under ten times. The chain carries TRBV5-1 and TRBJ2-5; 9 bases are a match to TRBD2. Trimming removed 1 base from V and 1 base from J; junction bases left unmatched: 11. CDR3 length: 18 residues. CDR1 and CDR2 (germline): SGHRS, YFSETQ. The CDR3 sequence: CASSLSKRGATFQETQYF. The CDR3 DNA reads TGCGCCAGCAGCTTGTCCAAGCGGGGGGCCACCTTCCAAGAGACCCAGTACTTC.

This chain connects TRBV5-4 to TRBJ1-3; D gene uncertain. Trimming took 1 base from V and 4 from J, leaving 6 bases between them. CDR1 SGHNT and CDR2 YYREEE come from the germline V gene (reference sequence). CDR3 length: 13 amino acids. DNA for the CDR3: TGTGCCAGCAGCTTGTGGGCGGGAAACACCATATATTTT. It translates to CASSLWAGNTIYF.

The chain is built from TRBV6-2 or TRBV6-3 and TRBJ2-3, with TRBD2 matching 10 bases. Germline loops: CDR1 MNHEY, CDR2 SVGEGT. J gave up 5 bases and V 4 bases, and 3 bases lay outside the gene matches. The CDR3 totals 14 residues. This CDR3 is CASSSSGGLDTQYF. The CDR3 nucleotides are TGTGCCAGCAGTTCTAGCGGGGGTCTAGATACGCAGTATTTT.

V and J are TRBV30 and TRBJ1-1; maybe TRBD1 (6 bases). The ends were cut back, 8 bases at V and 0 bases at J, with 7 bases in the middle. The CDR3 extends over 11 amino acids. CDR1 is GTSNPN and CDR2 is SVGIG in the germline V gene (reference sequence). CDR3 region: CANRVNTEAFF. As DNA, the CDR3 is TGTGCCAACAGGGTGAACACTGAAGCTTTCTTT.

V usage is TRBV9 and J usage is TRBJ1-1; TRBD1 agrees at 7 bases. The V gene's germline CDR1 is SGDLS and CDR2 YYNGEE. This CDR3 is built from 14 residues. V shed 4 bases, J shed 4 bases, and the junction held 7 bases outside the gene matches. The CDR3 coding sequence is TGTGCCAGCAGCCTCCTAGGGGGCTTCACTGAAGCTTTCTTT. This sequence encodes CASSLLGGFTEAFF.

V usage is TRBV6-2 or TRBV6-3 and J usage is TRBJ1-5; 7 nucleotides align to TRBD1. The CDR3 runs 16 residues. V lost 5 bases and J lost 4; bases outside the gene matches: 11. In germline, CDR1 is MNHEY, CDR2 SVGEGT. The CDR3 DNA is TGTGCCAGCAGTCCGCGCACAGACAGGGAAAATCAGCCCCAGCATTTT. It encodes CASSPRTDRENQPQHF.